This T cell receptor beta chain emerged from a study of beta chain features in type 1 diabetes. Investigators reverse transcribed all isolated RNA, so they sequenced expressed TCRB transcripts. Only in-frame clones appear in the TCRdb table, and some are missing; sequencing was by immunoSEQ multiplex PCR. The table records 300,000 to 350,000 clones, 6.5% to 10% of them present only once. The clonotype comes from a woman younger than 35 in good health. Sequencing was carried out using central memory CD4+ T cells from blood.

The CDR3 loop reads CASNSMGGGAETQYF. The DNA for the CDR3 is TGTGCCAGCAACTCAATGGGCGGCGGGGCGGAGACCCAGTACTTC. This chain uses TRBV9 with TRBJ2-5; perhaps TRBD2 as D (6 bases). CDR1 SGDLS and CDR2 YYNGEE come from the germline V gene. The V end was cut by 6 bases, the J end by 5 bases, with 20 bases between. This CDR3 region has 15 residues. Supplemented by reference TRBV9 and TRBJ2-5, the full variable domain reads DSGVTQTPKHLITATGQRVTLRCSPRSGDLSVYWYQQSLDQGLQFLIQYYNGEERAKGNILERFSAQQFPDLHSELNLSSLELGDSALYFCASNSMGGGAETQYFGPGTRLLVL.